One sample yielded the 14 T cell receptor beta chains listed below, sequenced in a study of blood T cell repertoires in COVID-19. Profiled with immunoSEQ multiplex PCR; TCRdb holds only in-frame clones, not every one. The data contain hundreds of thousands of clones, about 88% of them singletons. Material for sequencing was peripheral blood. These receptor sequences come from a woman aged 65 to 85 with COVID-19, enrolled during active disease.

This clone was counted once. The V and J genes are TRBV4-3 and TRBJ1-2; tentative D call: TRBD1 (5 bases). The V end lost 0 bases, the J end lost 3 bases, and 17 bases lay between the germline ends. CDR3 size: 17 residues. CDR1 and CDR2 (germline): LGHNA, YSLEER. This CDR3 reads CASSQETGVPAYYGYTF. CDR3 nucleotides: TGCGCCAGCAGCCAAGAAACAGGTGTTCCCGCCTACTATGGCTACACCTTC.

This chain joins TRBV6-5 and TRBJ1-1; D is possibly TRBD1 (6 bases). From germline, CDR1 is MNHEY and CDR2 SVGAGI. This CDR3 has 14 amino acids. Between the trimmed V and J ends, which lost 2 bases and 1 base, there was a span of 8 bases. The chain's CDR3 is CASSYGTQNTEAFF. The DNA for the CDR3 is TGTGCCAGCAGTTACGGGACACAGAACACTGAAGCTTTCTTT.

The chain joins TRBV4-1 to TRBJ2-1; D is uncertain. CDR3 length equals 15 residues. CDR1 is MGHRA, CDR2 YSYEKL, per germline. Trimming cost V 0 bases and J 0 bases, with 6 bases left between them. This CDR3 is CASSQDGSSYNEQFF. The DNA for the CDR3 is TGCGCCAGCAGCCAAGACGGTAGCTCCTACAATGAGCAGTTCTTC.

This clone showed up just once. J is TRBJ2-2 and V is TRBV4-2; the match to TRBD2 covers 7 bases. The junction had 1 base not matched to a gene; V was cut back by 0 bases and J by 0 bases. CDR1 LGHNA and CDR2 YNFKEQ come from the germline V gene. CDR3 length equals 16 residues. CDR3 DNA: TGTGCCAGCAGCCAAGAGGGGGGGACGAACACCGGGGAGCTGTTTTTT. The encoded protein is CASSQEGGTNTGELFF.

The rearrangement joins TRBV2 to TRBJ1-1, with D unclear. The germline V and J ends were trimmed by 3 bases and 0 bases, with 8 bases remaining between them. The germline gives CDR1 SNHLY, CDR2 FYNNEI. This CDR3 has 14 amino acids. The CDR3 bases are TGTGCCAGCAGTGACCTAGGCATGAACACTGAAGCTTTCTTT. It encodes CASSDLGMNTEAFF.

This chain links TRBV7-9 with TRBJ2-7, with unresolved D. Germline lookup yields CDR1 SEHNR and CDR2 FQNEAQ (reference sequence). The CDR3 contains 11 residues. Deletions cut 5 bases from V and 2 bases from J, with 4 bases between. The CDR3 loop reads CASSPAYEQYF. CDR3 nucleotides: TGTGCCAGCAGCCCCGCCTACGAGCAGTACTTC.

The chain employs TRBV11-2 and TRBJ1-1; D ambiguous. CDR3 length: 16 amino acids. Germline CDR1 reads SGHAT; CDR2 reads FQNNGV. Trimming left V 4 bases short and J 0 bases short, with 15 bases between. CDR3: CASSSILQTLNTEAFF. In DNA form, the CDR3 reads TGTGCCAGCAGCTCAATCTTACAGACATTGAACACTGAAGCTTTCTTT.

The CDR3 protein is CASSLEPAGALTDTQYF. The CDR3 nucleotides read TGTGCCAGCAGCTTGGAGCCAGCGGGGGCCCTAACCGATACGCAGTATTTT. This chain joins TRBV7-2 and TRBJ2-3, with 8 bases that match TRBD2. This CDR3 has 17 amino acids. Germline CDR1 reads SGHTA; CDR2 reads FQGNSA. With 3 bases clipped from V and 6 bases from J, the junction kept 14 bases outside the gene matches. Full variable domain (remainder filled in from reference TRBV7-2 and TRBJ2-3): GAGVSQSPSNKVTEKGKDVELRCDPISGHTALYWYRQSLGQGLEFLIYFQGNSAPDKSGLPSDRFSAERTGGSVSTLTIQRTQQEDSAVYLCASSLEPAGALTDTQYFGPGTRLTVL.

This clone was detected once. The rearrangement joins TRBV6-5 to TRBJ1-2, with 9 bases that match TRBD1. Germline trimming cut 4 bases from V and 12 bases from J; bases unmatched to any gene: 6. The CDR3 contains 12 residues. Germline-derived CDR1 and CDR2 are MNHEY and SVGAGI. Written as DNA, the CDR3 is TGTGCCAGCAGTTCCGGGACAGGGATTAACACCTTC. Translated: CASSSGTGINTF.

CDR3 sequence (DNA): TGTGCCAGCAGCTTGGTGGGACAGGGCCAAGAGACCCAGTACTTC. Translating gives CASSLVGQGQETQYF. The V call is TRBV5-6, the J call TRBJ2-5, with 9 bases aligning to TRBD1. Germline loops: CDR1 SGHDT, CDR2 YYEEEE. This CDR3 has 15 amino acids. V lost 0 bases and J lost 1; bases outside the gene matches: 1.

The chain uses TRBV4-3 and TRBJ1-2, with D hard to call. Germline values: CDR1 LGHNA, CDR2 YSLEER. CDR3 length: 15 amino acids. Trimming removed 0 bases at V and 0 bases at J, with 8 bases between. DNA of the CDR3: TGCGCCAGCAGCCAAGATCTGCCAGCTAACTATGGCTACACCTTC. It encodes CASSQDLPANYGYTF.

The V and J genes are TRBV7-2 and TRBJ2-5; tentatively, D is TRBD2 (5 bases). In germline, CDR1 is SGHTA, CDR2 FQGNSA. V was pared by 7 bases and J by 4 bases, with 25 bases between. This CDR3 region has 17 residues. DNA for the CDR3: TGTGCCAGCACCTTGTGGGAAGGACTCCTTCGGGGAGAGACCCAGTACTTC. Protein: CASTLWEGLLRGETQYF.

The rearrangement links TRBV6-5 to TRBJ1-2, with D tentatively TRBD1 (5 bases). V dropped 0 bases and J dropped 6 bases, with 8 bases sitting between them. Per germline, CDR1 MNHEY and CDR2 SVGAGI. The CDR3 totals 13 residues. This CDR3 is CASSYSVTDGYTF. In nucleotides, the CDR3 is TGTGCCAGCAGTTACTCGGTGACAGATGGCTACACCTTC.

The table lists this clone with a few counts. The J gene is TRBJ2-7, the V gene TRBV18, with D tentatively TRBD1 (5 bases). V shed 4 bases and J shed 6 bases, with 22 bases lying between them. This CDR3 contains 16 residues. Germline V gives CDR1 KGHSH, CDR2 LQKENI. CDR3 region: CASSLYRATEGAEQYF. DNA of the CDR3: TGTGCCAGCTCACTGTACCGGGCCACGGAAGGGGCCGAGCAGTACTTC.